This T cell receptor (beta chain) was profiled in a study of metastatic and nonmetastatic thyroid tumors. Study results and caveats: Malignant thyroid tumors reportedly exceeded benign nodules significantly in TCR beta diversity, with the difference appearing in blood and tumor.

Prior to thyroid surgery, none of the patients had received any treatment. Per the original methods: Between-group CDR3 differences, defined by clinicopathological status, yielded a distant-metastasis classifier for papillary thyroid cancer. TCRdb reprocessed the PCR reads using MiXCR. What appears here as the V and J calls and clone size reflects TCRdb's work, not the paper's. This sample carries 20,000 to 25,000 clones, approximately 9.9% of them seen once, and the ten largest clones take 25% to 30%. This clone is medium-sized. Its antigen remains unknown. The clonotype was recovered from a female donor with papillary thyroid cancer or a benign thyroid nodule (not recorded which). Some clones in this sample may be carry-over from other donors' samples. The sequencing sample was made of blood.

The CDR3: CASSLVTAYEQYF. CDR3 bases: TGTGCCAGCAGTTTAGTGACAGCTTACGAGCAGTACTTC. This chain joins TRBV12-3 or TRBV12-4 and TRBJ2-7; D perhaps matches TRBD1 (5 bases). The CDR3 spans 13 residues. The ends were cut back, 1 base at V and 4 bases at J, with 8 bases in the middle.